Shown below are 8 T cell receptor beta chains from a single sample sequenced in a study of blood T cell repertoires in COVID-19. Data came from immunoSEQ multiplex PCR; TCRdb stores just in-frame clones and leaves some out. The repertoire includes just over 300,000 clones, 89% of them detected once, and 1.5% to 2% sits in the top ten. Input material: peripheral blood. These receptors originate from a woman in her 30s with COVID-19, enrolled during active disease.

The chain links TRBV6-5 to TRBJ1-1; maybe TRBD1 (5 bases). Trimming left V 6 bases short and J 5 bases short, with 13 bases between. The CDR3 covers 13 residues. Germline CDR1 is MNHEY and CDR2 is SVGAGI. The CDR3 is CASSPRGMTEAFF. CDR3 DNA: TGTGCCAGCAGCCCCCGGGGGATGACTGAAGCTTTCTTT.

This sequence joins TRBV2 and TRBJ1-1; possible D gene TRBD1, 6 bases. The CDR3 length is 13 residues. Germline loops: CDR1 SNHLY, CDR2 FYNNEI. V was cut by 6 bases and J by 3 bases, with 11 bases left in between. The CDR3 bases are TGTGCCAGCAGAATACAGGGTTACACTGAAGCTTTCTTT. Translated: CASRIQGYTEAFF. Full variable domain (missing parts from reference TRBV2 and TRBJ1-1): EPEVTQTPSHQVTQMGQEVILRCVPISNHLYFYWYRQILGQKVEFLVSFYNNEISEKSEIFDDQFSVERPDGSNFTLKIRSTKLEDSAMYFCASRIQGYTEAFFGQGTRLTVV.

The CDR3, as DNA: TGTGCCAGCAGCTCGACCTTGGAGGAAAAACTGTTTTTT. Translation gives CASSSTLEEKLFF. The chain joins TRBV7-9 to TRBJ1-4; D is unclear. The V gene lost 4 bases and the J gene lost 8 bases, with 11 bases spanning the gap. Germline CDR1 SEHNR, CDR2 FQNEAQ (reference sequence). This CDR3 contains 13 residues.

This rearrangement joins TRBV3-1 (or the pseudogene TRBV3-2) to TRBJ1-1, with 11 bases fitting TRBD1. Germline V lookup: CDR1 LGHDT, CDR2 YNNKEL (reference sequence). The ends lost 4 bases at V and 3 bases at J; junction bases unmatched: 7. This CDR3 contains 16 residues. The DNA for the CDR3 is TGTGCCAGCAGCCCCTGGACAGGGGGCGATCACACTGAAGCTTTCTTT. Translating gives CASSPWTGGDHTEAFF.

The chain is built from TRBV9 and TRBJ2-5; TRBD2 matches 12 bases. The CDR3 is 18 amino acids. Trimming removed 0 bases from V and 0 bases from J; junction bases left unmatched: 6. Germline V gene data show CDR1 as SGDLS and CDR2 as YYNGEE. As DNA, the CDR3 is TGTGCCAGCAGCGTAGAAACTAGCGGGGGGACCGACCAAGAGACCCAGTACTTC. Translation: CASSVETSGGTDQETQYF.

The rearrangement joins TRBV30 to TRBJ1-1, with D possibly being TRBD1 (5 bases). Germline CDR1 GTSNPN, CDR2 SVGIG (reference sequence). The V end was cut by 7 bases, the J end by 7 bases, with 10 bases between. The CDR3 is 10 residues long. The CDR3 nucleotides are TGTGCCTTACACGGACATGAAGCTTTCTTT. It encodes CALHGHEAFF.

The chain has TRBV10-2 and TRBJ1-5, with TRBD1 identical over 7 bases. CDR1 is WSHSY, CDR2 SAAADI, per germline. The V and J ends lost 4 bases and 2 bases, in that order; junction bases with no gene match: 5. The CDR3 length is 15 residues. CDR3 protein: CASSGDRAGNQPQHF. CDR3 sequence (DNA): TGCGCCAGCAGTGGAGACAGGGCGGGCAATCAGCCCCAGCATTTT.

The J gene is TRBJ1-1, the V gene TRBV6-5; perhaps TRBD1 as D (6 bases). The V gene's germline CDR1 is MNHEY and CDR2 SVGAGI. The CDR3 has 13 residues. Trimming pared 7 bases from V and 4 bases from J, leaving 13 bases between. The CDR3 sequence is CASTAGAATEAFF. The CDR3 DNA reads as TGTGCCAGCACGGCAGGGGCCGCCACTGAAGCTTTCTTT.